The rows below give T cell receptor beta chains drawn from one sample of a study of lymphopenia after photon versus proton radiotherapy. TCRdb's table, derived via immunoSEQ multiplex PCR, lists solely in-frame clones and lacks some. The table lists 30,000 to 45,000 clones, more than 70% of them singletons. This sample comprised peripheral blood, obtained from a patient treated with photon-based radiotherapy. The source is a man aged 50-60 years with gastric cancer. CDR3s include the opening cysteine and the closing phenylalanine or tryptophan. D genes are given only for firm matches. Clone size, where shown, is once, few, many, or a class for clones that have expanded.

CDR3nt	CDR3aa	j_gene	v_gene	d_gene	abundance
TGTGCCATCAGTGAGTCGAGCTGGCTAGGGAGCCAAGAGACCCAGTACTTC	CAISESSWLGSQETQYF	TRBJ2-5	TRBV10-3	.	.
TGTGCCAGCAGCGTAGTTGGGCAGGGTTACGGGGAGCTGTTTTTT	CASSVVGQGYGELFF	TRBJ2-2	TRBV9	.	.
TGTGCCAGCAGCTTAAGGGACAGGGTGAACATTCAGTACTTC	CASSLRDRVNIQYF	TRBJ2-4	TRBV7-9	TRBD1	.
TGTGCCAGCAGCTACCAGGGGTGGAACACAGATACGCAGTATTTT	CASSYQGWNTDTQYF	TRBJ2-3	TRBV27	.	.
TGTGCCGGGGGTTCGGGACCCCGGACCCCGCAGTTCTTC	CAGGSGPRTPQFF	TRBJ2-1	TRBV9	.	.
TGTGCCAGCAGCTTAGGGCCCGGGACACATAACACTGAAGCTTTCTTT	CASSLGPGTHNTEAFF	TRBJ1-1	TRBV5-6	.	.
TGTGCCAGCAGTTACTCCTCGGCCGGCTATGGCTACACCTTC	CASSYSSAGYGYTF	TRBJ1-2	TRBV6-5	.	.
TGTGCCAGCAGCCAAGGTGCACGATCAGAGACCCAGTACTTC	CASSQGARSETQYF	TRBJ2-5	TRBV14	.	.
TGTGCCAGCAGTTTAACAGGGTGGAACACTGAAGCTTTCTTT	CASSLTGWNTEAFF	TRBJ1-1	TRBV27	.	.
TGCAGCGTTGAATTGGGGAACACTGAAGCTTTCTTT	CSVELGNTEAFF	TRBJ1-1	TRBV29-1	.	.
TGTGCCAGCAGGCCAGGGGGCTTGGGCTACACCTTC	CASRPGGLGYTF	TRBJ1-2	TRBV28	TRBD1	.
TGTGCCAGCAGCCCACAGGGCGGGACTAGCGGAGTCCAAGAGACCCAGTACTTC	CASSPQGGTSGVQETQYF	TRBJ2-5	TRBV4-2	TRBD2	once